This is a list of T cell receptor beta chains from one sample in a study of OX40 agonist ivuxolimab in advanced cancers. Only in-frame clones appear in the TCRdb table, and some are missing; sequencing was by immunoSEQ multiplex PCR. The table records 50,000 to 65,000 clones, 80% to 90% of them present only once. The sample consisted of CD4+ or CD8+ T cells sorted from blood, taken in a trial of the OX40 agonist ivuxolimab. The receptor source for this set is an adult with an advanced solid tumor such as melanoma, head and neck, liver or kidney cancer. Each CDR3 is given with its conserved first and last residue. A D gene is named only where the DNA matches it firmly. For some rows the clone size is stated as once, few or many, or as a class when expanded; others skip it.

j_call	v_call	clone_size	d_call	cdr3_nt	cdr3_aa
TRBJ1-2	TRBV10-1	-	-	TGCGCCAGCAGTGATTCAGGGTTTGGCGGCTACACCTTC	CASSDSGFGGYTF
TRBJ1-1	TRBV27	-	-	TGTGCCAGCAGTCCCTACAAGAACACTGAAGCTTTCTTT	CASSPYKNTEAFF
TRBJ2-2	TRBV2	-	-	TGTGCCAGTAGCAGCCTAGTCACCGGGGAGCTGTTTTTT	CASSSLVTGELFF
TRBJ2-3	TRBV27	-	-	TGTGCCAGCAGTTTATGGAAGGCAGATACGCAGTATTTT	CASSLWKADTQYF
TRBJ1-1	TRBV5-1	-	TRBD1	TGCGCCAGCAGCGGACAGGGCGGAATGAACACTGAAGCTTTCTTT	CASSGQGGMNTEAFF
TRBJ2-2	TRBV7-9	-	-	TGTGCCAGCAGGGAGGCCTTGTCCACCGGGGAGCTGTTTTTT	CASREALSTGELFF
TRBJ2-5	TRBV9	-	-	TGTGCCAGCAGCGGTCGGGAGATCCAAGAGACCCAGTACTTC	CASSGREIQETQYF
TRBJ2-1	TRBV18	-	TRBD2	TGTGCCAGCTCACCACCGACGGGGGAGGGCCGCTCTGAGCAGTTCTTC	CASSPPTGEGRSEQFF
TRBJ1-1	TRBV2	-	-	TGTGCCAGCATTATTGGGGGTGTGGGGAACACTGAAGCTTTCTTT	CASIIGGVGNTEAFF
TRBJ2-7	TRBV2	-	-	TGTGCCAGCAGTGGGAACTCTCGGGAGCAGTACTTC	CASSGNSREQYF
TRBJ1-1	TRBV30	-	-	TGTGCCTGGAGGGGATTGAACACTGAAGCTTTCTTT	CAWRGLNTEAFF
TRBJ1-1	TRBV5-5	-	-	TGTGCCAGCAGCTTGGGTCATGAGATGAACACTGAAGCTTTCTTT	CASSLGHEMNTEAFF
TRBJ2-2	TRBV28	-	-	TGTGCCAGCAGTTCCCCTACTCCTAACACCGGGGAGCTGTTTTTT	CASSSPTPNTGELFF
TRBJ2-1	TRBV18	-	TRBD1	TGTGCCAGCTCACCGGGGACAGGGGAGAACAATGAGCAGTTCTTC	CASSPGTGENNEQFF
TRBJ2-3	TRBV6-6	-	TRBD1	TGTGCCAGCACCTTGGGGACAGGGGGCGCGGATACGCAGTATTTT	CASTLGTGGADTQYF
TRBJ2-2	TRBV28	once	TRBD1	TGTGCCAGCAGCAGACAGGGGCCGAACACCGGGGAGCTGTTTTTT	CASSRQGPNTGELFF
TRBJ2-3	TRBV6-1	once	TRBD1	TGTGCCAGCACTACGGGACAGGGGACAGATACGCAGTATTTT	CASTTGQGTDTQYF
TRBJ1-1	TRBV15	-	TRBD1	TGTGCCACCAGCAGAGGGACAGGGTATGGGAACACTGAAGCTTTCTTT	CATSRGTGYGNTEAFF
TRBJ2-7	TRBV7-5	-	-	TGTGCCAGAAGCTCGCGACTAGCGGGAGGGAGCGAGCAGTACTTC	CARSSRLAGGSEQYF
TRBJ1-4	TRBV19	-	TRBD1	TGTGCCAGTAAACAGACAGGGGGTATCGAAAAACTGTTTTTT	CASKQTGGIEKLFF
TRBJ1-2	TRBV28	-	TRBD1	TGTGCCAGCAGCGTCGGACAGGGAAACTATGGCTACACCTTC	CASSVGQGNYGYTF
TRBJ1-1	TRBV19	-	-	TGTGCCAGTAGTATCGAGGGACGGAACACTGAAGCTTTCTTT	CASSIEGRNTEAFF
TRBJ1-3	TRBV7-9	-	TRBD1	TGTGCCAGCAGCGAACTGACAGGGAATCTCCGAAACACCATATATTTT	CASSELTGNLRNTIYF
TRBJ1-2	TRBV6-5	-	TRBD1	TGTGCCAGCAGTTTCTCGGACAGGTCCTATGGCTACACCTTC	CASSFSDRSYGYTF
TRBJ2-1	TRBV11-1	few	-	TGTGCCAGCAGCTTAGACCTACAAGATGAGCAGTTCTTC	CASSLDLQDEQFF
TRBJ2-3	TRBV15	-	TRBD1	TGTGCCACCAGCAGAGATATTGGACAGGTCACAGATACGCAGTATTTT	CATSRDIGQVTDTQYF
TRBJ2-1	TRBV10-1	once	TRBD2	TGCGCCAGCAGTGGAGGGACTAGCGGACACCGGAGCTCCTACAATGAGCAGTTCTTC	CASSGGTSGHRSSYNEQFF
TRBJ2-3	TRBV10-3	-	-	TGTGCCATCAGTGAGTCAGATACGCAGTATTTT	CAISESDTQYF
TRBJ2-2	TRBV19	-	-	TGTGCCAGTAGTATCTCCAGGAACACCGGGGAGCTGTTTTTT	CASSISRNTGELFF
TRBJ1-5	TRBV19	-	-	TGTGCCAGTAATCAGCCTGGGAGGGGGAGCAATCAGCCCCAGCATTTT	CASNQPGRGSNQPQHF
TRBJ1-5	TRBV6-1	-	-	TGTGCCAGCAGTCAGGGACCCGTGGGCAATCAGCCCCAGCATTTT	CASSQGPVGNQPQHF
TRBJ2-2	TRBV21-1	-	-	TGTGCCAGCAGCCCCTGGACAGTCGGCACCGGGGAGCTGTTTTTT	CASSPWTVGTGELFF
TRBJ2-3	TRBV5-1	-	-	TGCGCCAGCTCTCTGGCGGCCGACACAGATACGCAGTATTTT	CASSLAADTDTQYF
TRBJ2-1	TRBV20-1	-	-	TGCAGTGCCCCTGAGTATCCCCAGTTCTTC	CSAPEYPQFF
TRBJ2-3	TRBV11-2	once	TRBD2	TGTGCCAGCAGCTCATATAGACTAGCGGGAAGGTTAGATACGCAGTATTTT	CASSSYRLAGRLDTQYF
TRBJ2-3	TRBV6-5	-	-	TGTGCCAGCAGCCCCCAGGGTACGCAGTATTTT	CASSPQGTQYF
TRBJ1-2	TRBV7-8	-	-	TGTGCCAGCAGCTTAACCCGATCCGGGACTAACTATGGCTACACCTTC	CASSLTRSGTNYGYTF
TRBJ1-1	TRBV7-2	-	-	TGTGCCAGCAGCTTAGTGGATTCAAGGGCTGAAGCTTTCTTT	CASSLVDSRAEAFF
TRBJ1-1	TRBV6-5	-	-	TGTGCCAGCACCCCAAGGGCGCGCACTGAAGCTTTCTTT	CASTPRARTEAFF
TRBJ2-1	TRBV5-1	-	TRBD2	TGCGCCAGTAGATCTAGCCTAGCGGGCTACAATGAGCAGTTCTTC	CASRSSLAGYNEQFF
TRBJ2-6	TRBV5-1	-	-	TGCGCCAGCAGCTTGGGATCTTCCTCTGGGGCCAACGTCCTGACTTTC	CASSLGSSSGANVLTF
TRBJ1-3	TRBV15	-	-	TGTGCCACCAGCAGGGATCCTTGGGGGATATCGGACACCATATATTTT	CATSRDPWGISDTIYF
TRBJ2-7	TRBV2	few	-	TGTGCCAGCCGGACCGGAGGTGGCATCATCTACGAGCAGTACTTC	CASRTGGGIIYEQYF
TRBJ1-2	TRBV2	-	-	TGTGCCAGCAGTTTACAGGGAGGAGGAGTTGGCTACACCTTC	CASSLQGGGVGYTF
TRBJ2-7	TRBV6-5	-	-	TGTGCCAGCAGTTACCGCAGGGTCAGCGAGCAGTACTTC	CASSYRRVSEQYF
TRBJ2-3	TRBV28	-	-	TGTGCCAGCAGTATCCGGGGCACAGATACGCAGTATTTT	CASSIRGTDTQYF